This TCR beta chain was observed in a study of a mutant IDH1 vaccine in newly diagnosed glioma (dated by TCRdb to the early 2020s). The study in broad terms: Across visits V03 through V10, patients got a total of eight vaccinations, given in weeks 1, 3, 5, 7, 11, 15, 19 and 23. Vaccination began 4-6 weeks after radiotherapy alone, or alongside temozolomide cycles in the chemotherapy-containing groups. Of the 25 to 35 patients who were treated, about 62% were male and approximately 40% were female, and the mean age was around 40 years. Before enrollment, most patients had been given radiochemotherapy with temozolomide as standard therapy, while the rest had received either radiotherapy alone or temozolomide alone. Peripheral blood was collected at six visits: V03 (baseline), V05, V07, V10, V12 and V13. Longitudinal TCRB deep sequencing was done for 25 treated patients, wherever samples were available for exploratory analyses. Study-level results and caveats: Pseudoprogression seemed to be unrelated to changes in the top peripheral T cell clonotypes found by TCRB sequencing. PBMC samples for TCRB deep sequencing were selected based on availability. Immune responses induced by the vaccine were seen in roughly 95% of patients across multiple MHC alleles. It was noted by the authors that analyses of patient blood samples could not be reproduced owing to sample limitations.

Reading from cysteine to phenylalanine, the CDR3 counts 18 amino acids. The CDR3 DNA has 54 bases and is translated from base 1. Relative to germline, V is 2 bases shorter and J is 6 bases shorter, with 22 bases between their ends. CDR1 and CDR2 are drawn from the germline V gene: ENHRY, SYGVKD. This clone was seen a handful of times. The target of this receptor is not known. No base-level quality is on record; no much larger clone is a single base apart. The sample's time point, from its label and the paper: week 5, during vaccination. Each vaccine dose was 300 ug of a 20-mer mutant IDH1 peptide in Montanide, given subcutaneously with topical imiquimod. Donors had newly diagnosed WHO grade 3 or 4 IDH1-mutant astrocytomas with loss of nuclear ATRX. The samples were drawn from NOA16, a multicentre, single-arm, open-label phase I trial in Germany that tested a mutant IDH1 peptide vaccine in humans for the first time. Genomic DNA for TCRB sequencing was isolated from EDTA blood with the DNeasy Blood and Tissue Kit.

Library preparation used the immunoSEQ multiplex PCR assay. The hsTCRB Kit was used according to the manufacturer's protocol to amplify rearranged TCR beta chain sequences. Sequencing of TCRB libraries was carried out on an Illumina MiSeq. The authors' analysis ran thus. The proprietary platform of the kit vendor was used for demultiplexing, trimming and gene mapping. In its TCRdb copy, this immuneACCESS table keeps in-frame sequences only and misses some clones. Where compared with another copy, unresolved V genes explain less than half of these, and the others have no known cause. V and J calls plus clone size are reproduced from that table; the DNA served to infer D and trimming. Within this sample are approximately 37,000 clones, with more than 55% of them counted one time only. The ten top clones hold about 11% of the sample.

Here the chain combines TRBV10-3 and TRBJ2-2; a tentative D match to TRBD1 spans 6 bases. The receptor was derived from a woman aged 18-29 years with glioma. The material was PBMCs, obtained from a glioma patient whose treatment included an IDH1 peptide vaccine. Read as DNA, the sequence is TGTGCCATCAGTGAGCCGGGGCGGGCAGGCCCAGGGGCCGGGGAGCTGTTTTTT. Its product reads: CAISEPGRAGPGAGELFF.